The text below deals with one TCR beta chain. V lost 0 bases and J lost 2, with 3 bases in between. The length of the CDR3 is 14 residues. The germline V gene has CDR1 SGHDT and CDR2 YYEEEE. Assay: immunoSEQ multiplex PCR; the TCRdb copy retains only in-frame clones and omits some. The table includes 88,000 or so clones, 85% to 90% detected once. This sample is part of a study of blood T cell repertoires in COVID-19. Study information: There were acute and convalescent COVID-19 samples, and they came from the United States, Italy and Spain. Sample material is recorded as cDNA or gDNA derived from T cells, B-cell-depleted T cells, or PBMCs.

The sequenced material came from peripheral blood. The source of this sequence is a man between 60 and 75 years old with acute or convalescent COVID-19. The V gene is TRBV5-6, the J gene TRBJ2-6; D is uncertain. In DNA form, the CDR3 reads TGTGCCAGCAGCTTGGCTGCTGGGGCCAACGTCCTGACTTTC. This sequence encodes CASSLAAGANVLTF. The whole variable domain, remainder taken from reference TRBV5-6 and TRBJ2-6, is DAGVTQSPTHLIKTRGQQVTLRCSPKSGHDTVSWYQQALGQGPQFIFQYYEEEERQRGNFPDRFSGHQFPNYSSELNVNALLLGDSALYLCASSLAAGANVLTFGAGSRLTVL.